This entry lists 10 T cell receptor beta chains sequenced from one sample in a study of identical twins. TCRdb redid the calling of the 5' RACE reads with MiXCR, one entry per CDR3 protein. The table shows 250,000 to 300,000 distinct CDR3 sequences, with around 8.8% occurring only once. These data were also reused for a study on yellow fever vaccine responses in identical twins.

The specimen sequenced was CD8+ T cells sorted from blood. Receptors were obtained from a woman aged 18-29 years in good health.

Many counts were recorded for this clonotype. The chain uses TRBV29-1 and TRBJ2-2; D is uncertain. The CDR3 loop spans 13 amino acids. Germline V gives CDR1 SQVTM, CDR2 ANQGSEA. Trimming stripped 3 bases from V and 1 base from J, with 6 bases between. CDR3 nucleotide sequence: TGCAGCGTTGAGGCAGGGAACACCGGGGAGCTGTTTTTT. Protein sequence: CSVEAGNTGELFF.

This sequence joins TRBV4-3 and TRBJ2-1, with 10 bases aligning to TRBD2. The CDR3 spans 16 residues. Germline V gene sequence: CDR1 LGHNA, CDR2 YSLEER. Losses at the gene ends were 1 base for V and 8 bases for J; bases not matched to a gene: 8. Here the CDR3 DNA reads TGCGCCAGCAGCCAAGGGCTGGGACTAGCGCTCTATGAGCAGTTCTTC. Translating gives CASSQGLGLALYEQFF.

The chain couples TRBV7-9 to TRBJ2-3; no reliable D call. Trimming removed 5 bases from V and 0 bases from J, with 15 bases in between. Germline assignment: CDR1 SEHNR and CDR2 FQNEAQ (reference sequence). There are 16 residues in the CDR3. In DNA form, the CDR3 reads TGTGCCAGCAGCCCTCCCCCGACTCCTAGCACAGATACGCAGTATTTT. Protein product: CASSPPPTPSTDTQYF.

The chain has TRBV20-1 and TRBJ2-1, with unresolved D. Per germline, CDR1 DFQATT and CDR2 SNEGSKA (reference sequence). V was pared by 1 base and J by 7 bases, with 11 bases between. The length of the CDR3 is 13 residues. In nucleotides, the CDR3 is TGCAGTGCTAGAGTTGTAGGTGAAAATGAGCAGTTCTTC. This codes for CSARVVGENEQFF.

The chain employs TRBV12-3 or TRBV12-4 and TRBJ2-5, with D maybe TRBD1 (5 bases). This CDR3 region has 14 residues. The V end lost 6 bases, the J end lost 4 bases, and 15 bases lay between the germline ends. The CDR3 sequence is CASRKQDIRETQYF. The DNA for the CDR3 is TGTGCCAGCAGGAAACAGGACATAAGAGAGACCCAGTACTTC.

The rearrangement links TRBV6-5 to TRBJ2-7, with D tentatively TRBD1 (5 bases). The V end was cut by 0 bases, the J end by 2 bases, with 11 bases between. The CDR3 has 15 residues. CDR1 and CDR2 (germline): MNHEY, SVGAGI. This chain's CDR3 is CASSYSDDSTYEQYF. In DNA, the CDR3 is TGTGCCAGCAGTTACTCAGACGACAGTACCTACGAGCAGTACTTC.

This clonotype has more than one count but fewer than ten. This rearrangement joins TRBV4-3 to TRBJ2-1; possible D gene TRBD2, 6 bases. Germline V gene sequence: CDR1 LGHNA, CDR2 YSLEER. Deletions cut 1 base from V and 7 bases from J, with 20 bases between. The CDR3 has 17 amino acids. CDR3 loop: CASSQGGGDTRWNEQFF. In DNA form, the CDR3 reads TGCGCCAGCAGCCAAGGGGGCGGGGATACCCGCTGGAATGAGCAGTTCTTC.

This clonotype showed up many times. The rearrangement links TRBV5-1 to TRBJ2-7, with 9 bases that match TRBD1. Germline assignment: CDR1 SGHRS and CDR2 YFSETQ. This CDR3 contains 14 residues. The V segment lost 4 bases and the J segment 3 bases; nucleotides outside the gene matches: 5. The CDR3 DNA is TGCGCCAGCAGCCCGGGACAGGGTTACTACGAGCAGTACTTC. Its protein product is CASSPGQGYYEQYF.

V and J are TRBV5-1 and TRBJ2-1; D possibly corresponds to TRBD1 (5 bases). The germline V gene has CDR1 SGHRS and CDR2 YFSETQ. The CDR3 totals 16 residues. Trimming pared 2 bases from V and 6 bases from J, leaving 18 bases between. CDR3 nucleotide sequence: TGCGCCAGCAGCTTAACTCCGGACACAACCCTCAATGAGCAGTTCTTC. Translating gives CASSLTPDTTLNEQFF.

The chain carries TRBV4-1 and TRBJ2-7, with 8 bases that match TRBD1. V lost 1 base to trimming and J lost 6 bases; unmatched junction nucleotides: 2. The CDR3 extends over 13 amino acids. Germline V gene sequence: CDR1 MGHRA, CDR2 YSYEKL. CDR3 coding DNA: TGCGCCAGCAGCCAAGGGACAGGGTCCGAGCAGTACTTC. Its protein product is CASSQGTGSEQYF.